This T cell receptor beta chain was captured in a study of blood T cell repertoires in COVID-19. Study-level information: Samples came from the United States, Italy and Spain, spanning acute and convalescent COVID-19.

Seattle participants joined during active infection and were tracked over time. Germline values: CDR1 SQVTM, CDR2 ANQGSEA. This CDR3 is 13 amino acids long. The V end was cut by 6 bases, the J end by 2 bases, with 14 bases between. In the study's own analysis: Estimation of nucleated cell counts was performed using reference gene primer amplification. Sequencing was performed with immunoSEQ multiplex PCR; in TCRdb, only in-frame clones are kept and a portion is missing. The V and J calls and clone size were taken over from that table, and D and trimming were inferred from the DNA. The sample includes a few hundred thousand clones, over 75% seen only once; the top ten take about 2.4%.

This receptor was obtained from an older woman with COVID-19, enrolled during active disease. V usage is TRBV29-1 and J usage is TRBJ2-7, with a tentative D call TRBD2 (6 bases). Sequenced input: peripheral blood. The CDR3: CSVGRDGPYEQYF. The CDR3 DNA is TGCAGCGTCGGGAGAGACGGCCCCTACGAGCAGTACTTC.